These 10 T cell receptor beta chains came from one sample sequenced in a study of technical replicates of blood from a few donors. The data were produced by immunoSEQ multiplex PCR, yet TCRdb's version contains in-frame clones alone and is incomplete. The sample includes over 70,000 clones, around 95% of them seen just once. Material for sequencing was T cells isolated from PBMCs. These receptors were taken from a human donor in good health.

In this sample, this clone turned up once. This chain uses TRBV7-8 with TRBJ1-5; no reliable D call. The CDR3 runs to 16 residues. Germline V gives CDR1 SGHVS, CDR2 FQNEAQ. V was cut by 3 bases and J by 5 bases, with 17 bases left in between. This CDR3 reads CASSFLNSRGDQPQHF. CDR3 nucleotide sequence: TGTGCCAGCAGCTTTTTGAACTCCCGGGGAGATCAGCCCCAGCATTTT.

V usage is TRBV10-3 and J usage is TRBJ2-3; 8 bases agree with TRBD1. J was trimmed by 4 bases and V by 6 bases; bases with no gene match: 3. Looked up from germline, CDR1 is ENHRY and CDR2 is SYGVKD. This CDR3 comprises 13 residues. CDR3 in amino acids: CAISRQGSDTQYF. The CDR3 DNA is TGTGCCATCAGCCGACAGGGGTCAGATACGCAGTATTTT.

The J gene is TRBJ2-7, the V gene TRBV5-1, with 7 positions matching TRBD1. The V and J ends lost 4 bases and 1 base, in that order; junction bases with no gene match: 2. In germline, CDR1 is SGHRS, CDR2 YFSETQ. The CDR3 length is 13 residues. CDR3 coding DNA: TGCGCCAGCAGCGGGGGACAGTCCTACGAGCAGTACTTC. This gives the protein CASSGGQSYEQYF.

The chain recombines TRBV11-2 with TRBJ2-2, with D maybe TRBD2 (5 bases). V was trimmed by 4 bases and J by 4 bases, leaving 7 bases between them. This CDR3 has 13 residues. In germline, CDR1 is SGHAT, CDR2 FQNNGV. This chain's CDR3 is CASSSGGTGELFF. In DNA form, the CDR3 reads TGTGCCAGCAGCTCTGGAGGCACCGGGGAGCTGTTTTTT.

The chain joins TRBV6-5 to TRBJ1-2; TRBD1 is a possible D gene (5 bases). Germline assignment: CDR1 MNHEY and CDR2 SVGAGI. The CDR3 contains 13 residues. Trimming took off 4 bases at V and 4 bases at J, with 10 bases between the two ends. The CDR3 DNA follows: TGTGCCAGCAGTTCCAGGGTCCTCTATGGCTACACCTTC. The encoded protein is CASSSRVLYGYTF.

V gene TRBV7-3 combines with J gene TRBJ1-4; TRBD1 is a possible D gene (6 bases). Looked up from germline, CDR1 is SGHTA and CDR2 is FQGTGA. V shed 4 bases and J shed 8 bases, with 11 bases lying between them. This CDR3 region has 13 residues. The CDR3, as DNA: TGTGCCAGCAGCTCAGGGGAAGGGGAAAAACTGTTTTTT. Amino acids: CASSSGEGEKLFF.

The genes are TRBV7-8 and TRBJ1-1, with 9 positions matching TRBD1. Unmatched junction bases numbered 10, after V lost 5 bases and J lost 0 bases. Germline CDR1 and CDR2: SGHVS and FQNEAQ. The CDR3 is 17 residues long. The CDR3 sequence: CASSAPGQGLMNTEAFF. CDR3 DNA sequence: TGTGCCAGCAGCGCCCCCGGACAGGGGTTAATGAACACTGAAGCTTTCTTT.

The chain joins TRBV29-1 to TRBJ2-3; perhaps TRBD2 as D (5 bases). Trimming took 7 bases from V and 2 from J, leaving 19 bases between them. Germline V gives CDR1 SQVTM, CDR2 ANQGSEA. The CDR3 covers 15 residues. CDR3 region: CSALDLWADTDTQYF. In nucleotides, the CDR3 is TGCAGCGCCCTGGACTTATGGGCGGACACAGATACGCAGTATTTT.

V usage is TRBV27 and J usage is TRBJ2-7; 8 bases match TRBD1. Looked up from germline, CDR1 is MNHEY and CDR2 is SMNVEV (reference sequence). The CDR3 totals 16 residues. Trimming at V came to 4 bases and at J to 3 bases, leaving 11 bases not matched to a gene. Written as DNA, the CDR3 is TGTGCCAGCAGTTCACAACCGGGACAGGAGGGCTACGAGCAGTACTTC. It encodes CASSSQPGQEGYEQYF.

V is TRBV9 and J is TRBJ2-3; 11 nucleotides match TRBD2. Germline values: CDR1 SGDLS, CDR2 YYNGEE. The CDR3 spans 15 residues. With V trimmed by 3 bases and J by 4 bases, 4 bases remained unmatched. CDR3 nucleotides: TGTGCCAGCAGCGCTAGCGGGAGGCTCGCAGATACGCAGTATTTT. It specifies CASSASGRLADTQYF.